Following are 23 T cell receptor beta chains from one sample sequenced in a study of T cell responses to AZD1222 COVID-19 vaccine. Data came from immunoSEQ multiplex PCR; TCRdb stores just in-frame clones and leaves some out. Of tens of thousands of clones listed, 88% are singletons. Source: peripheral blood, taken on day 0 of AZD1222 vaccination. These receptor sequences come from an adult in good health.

CDR3 sequence reads: CSVVYRLAGGPDEQFF. For the CDR3, the DNA is TGCAGCGTTGTCTACAGGCTAGCGGGAGGGCCGGATGAGCAGTTCTTC. The chain combines TRBV29-1 with TRBJ2-1, with TRBD2 matching 12 bases. The CDR3 is made up of 16 amino acids. Trimming removed 4 bases from V and 8 bases from J; junction bases left unmatched: 12. Germline V gene data show CDR1 as SQVTM and CDR2 as ANQGSEA.

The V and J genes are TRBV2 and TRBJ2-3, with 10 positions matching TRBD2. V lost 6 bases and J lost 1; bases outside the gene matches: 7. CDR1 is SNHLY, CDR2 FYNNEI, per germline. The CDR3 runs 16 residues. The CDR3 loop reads CASSSTGLAGTDTQYF. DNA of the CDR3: TGTGCCAGCAGCTCGACCGGACTAGCGGGCACAGATACGCAGTATTTT.

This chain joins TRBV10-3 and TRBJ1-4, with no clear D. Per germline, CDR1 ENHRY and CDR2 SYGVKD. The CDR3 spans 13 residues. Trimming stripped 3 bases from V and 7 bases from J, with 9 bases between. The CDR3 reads CAISDDPGEKLFF. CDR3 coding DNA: TGTGCCATCAGTGACGACCCCGGTGAAAAACTGTTTTTT.

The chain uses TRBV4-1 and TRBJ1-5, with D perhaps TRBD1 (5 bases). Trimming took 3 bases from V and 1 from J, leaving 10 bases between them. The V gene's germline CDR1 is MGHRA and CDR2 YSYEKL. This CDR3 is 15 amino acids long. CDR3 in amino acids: CASSQGPGSNQPQHF. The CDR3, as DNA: TGCGCCAGCAGCCAGGGACCGGGAAGCAATCAGCCCCAGCATTTT.

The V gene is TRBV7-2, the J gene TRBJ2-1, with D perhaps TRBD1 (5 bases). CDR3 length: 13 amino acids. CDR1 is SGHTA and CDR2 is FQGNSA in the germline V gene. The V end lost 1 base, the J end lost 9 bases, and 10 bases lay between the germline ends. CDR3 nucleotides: TGTGCCAGCAGCTTAGGGGGCAAAGGTGAGCAGTTCTTC. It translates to CASSLGGKGEQFF.

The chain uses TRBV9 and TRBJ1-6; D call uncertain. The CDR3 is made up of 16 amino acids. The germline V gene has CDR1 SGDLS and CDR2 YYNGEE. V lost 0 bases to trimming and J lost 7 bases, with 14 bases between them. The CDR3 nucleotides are TGTGCCAGCAGCGTAGGACGCGCAGGCCTAAATTCACCCCTCCACTTT. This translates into CASSVGRAGLNSPLHF.

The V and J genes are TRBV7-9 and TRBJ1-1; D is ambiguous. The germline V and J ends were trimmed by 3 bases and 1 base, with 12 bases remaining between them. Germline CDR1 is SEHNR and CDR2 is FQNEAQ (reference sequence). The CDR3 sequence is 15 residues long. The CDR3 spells CASSLSVLPNTEAFF. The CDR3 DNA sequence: TGTGCCAGCAGCTTGTCGGTCCTCCCGAACACTGAAGCTTTCTTT.

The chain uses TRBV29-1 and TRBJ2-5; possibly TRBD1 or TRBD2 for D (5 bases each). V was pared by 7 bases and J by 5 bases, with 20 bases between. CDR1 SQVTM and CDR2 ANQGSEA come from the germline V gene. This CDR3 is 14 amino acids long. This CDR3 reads CSATIAGWGETQYF. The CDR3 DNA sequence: TGCAGCGCCACAATCGCAGGGTGGGGGGAGACCCAGTACTTC.

CDR3 DNA sequence: TGCAGCGTTGTACCCCCTATTAGCACAGATACGCAGTATTTT. This gives the protein CSVVPPISTDTQYF. The rearrangement joins TRBV29-1 to TRBJ2-3, with unresolved D. CDR3 size: 14 residues. The germline V gene encodes CDR1 SQVTM and CDR2 ANQGSEA. With 4 bases removed from V and 0 bases from J, the gap between germline ends came to 11 bases.

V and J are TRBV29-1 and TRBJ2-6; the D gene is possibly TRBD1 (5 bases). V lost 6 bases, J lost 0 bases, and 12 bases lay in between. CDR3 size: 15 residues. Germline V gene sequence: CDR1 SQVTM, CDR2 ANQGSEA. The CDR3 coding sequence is TGCAGCGTGGCGGACATATTCTCTGGGGCCAACGTCCTGACTTTC. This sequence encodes CSVADIFSGANVLTF. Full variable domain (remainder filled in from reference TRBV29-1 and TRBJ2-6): SAVISQKPSRDICQRGTSLTIQCQVDSQVTMMFWYRQQPGQSLTLIATANQGSEATYESGFVIDKFPISRPNLTFSTLTVSNMSPEDSSIYLCSVADIFSGANVLTFGAGSRLTVL.

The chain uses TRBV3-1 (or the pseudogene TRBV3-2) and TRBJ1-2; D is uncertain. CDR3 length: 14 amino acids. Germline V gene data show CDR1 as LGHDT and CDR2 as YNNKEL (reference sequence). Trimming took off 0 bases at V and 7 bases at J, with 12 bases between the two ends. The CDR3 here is CASSQEGAFIGYTF. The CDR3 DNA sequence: TGTGCCAGCAGCCAAGAAGGTGCTTTCATTGGCTACACCTTC.

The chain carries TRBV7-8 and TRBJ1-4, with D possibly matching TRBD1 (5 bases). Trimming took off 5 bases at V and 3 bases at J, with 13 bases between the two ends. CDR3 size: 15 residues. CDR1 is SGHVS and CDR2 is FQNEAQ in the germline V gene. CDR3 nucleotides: TGTGCCAGCAGCGGCCGAGGGACGCCTAATGAAAAACTGTTTTTT. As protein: CASSGRGTPNEKLFF. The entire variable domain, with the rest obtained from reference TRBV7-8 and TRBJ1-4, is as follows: GAGVSQSPRYKVAKRGQDVALRCDPISGHVSLFWYQQALGQGPEFLTYFQNEAQLDKSGLPSDRFFAERPEGSVSTLKIQRTQQEDSAVYLCASSGRGTPNEKLFFGSGTQLSVL.

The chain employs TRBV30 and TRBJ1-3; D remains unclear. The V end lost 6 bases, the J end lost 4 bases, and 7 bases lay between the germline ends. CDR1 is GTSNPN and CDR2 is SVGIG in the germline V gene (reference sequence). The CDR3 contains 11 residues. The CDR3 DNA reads TGTGCCTGCTTAGGGGGAAACACCATATATTTT. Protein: CACLGGNTIYF.

The CDR3 sequence is CASSLEGFGGYTF. The CDR3 coding sequence is TGTGCCAGCAGCTTAGAAGGTTTTGGTGGCTACACCTTC. The V and J genes are TRBV11-2 and TRBJ1-2; D ambiguous. Germline loops: CDR1 SGHAT, CDR2 FQNNGV. The CDR3 covers 13 residues. Trimming left V 0 bases short and J 7 bases short, with 9 bases between.

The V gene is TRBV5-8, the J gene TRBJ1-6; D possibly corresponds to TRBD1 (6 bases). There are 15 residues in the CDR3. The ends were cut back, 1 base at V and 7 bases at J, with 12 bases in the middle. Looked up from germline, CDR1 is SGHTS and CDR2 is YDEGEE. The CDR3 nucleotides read TGTGCCAGCAGCTTGTACAGGGTGAACAATTCACCCCTCCACTTT. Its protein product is CASSLYRVNNSPLHF. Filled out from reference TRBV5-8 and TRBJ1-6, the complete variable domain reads EAGVTQSPTHLIKTRGQQATLRCSPISGHTSVYWYQQALGLGLQFLLWYDEGEERNRGNFPPRFSGRQFPNYSSELNVNALELEDSALYLCASSLYRVNNSPLHFGNGTRLTVT.

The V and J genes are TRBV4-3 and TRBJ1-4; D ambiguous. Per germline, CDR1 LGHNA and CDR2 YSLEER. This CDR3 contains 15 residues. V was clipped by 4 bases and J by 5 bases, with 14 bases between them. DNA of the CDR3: TGCGCCAGCAGCCCGGCAGTCGGTCCAAATGAAAAACTGTTTTTT. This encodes CASSPAVGPNEKLFF.

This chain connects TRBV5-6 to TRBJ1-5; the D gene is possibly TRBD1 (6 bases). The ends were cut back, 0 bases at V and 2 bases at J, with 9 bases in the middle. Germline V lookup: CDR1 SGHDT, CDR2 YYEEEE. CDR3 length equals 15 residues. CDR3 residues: CASSLGAGGNQPQHF. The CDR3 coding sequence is TGTGCCAGCAGCTTGGGGGCAGGGGGCAATCAGCCCCAGCATTTT.

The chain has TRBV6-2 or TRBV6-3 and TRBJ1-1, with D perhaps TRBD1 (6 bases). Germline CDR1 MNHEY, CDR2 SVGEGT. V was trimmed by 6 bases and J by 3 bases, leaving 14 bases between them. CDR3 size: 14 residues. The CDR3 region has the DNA TGTGCCAGCAGCCACCGGGACATGGACACTGAAGCTTTCTTT. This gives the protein CASSHRDMDTEAFF.

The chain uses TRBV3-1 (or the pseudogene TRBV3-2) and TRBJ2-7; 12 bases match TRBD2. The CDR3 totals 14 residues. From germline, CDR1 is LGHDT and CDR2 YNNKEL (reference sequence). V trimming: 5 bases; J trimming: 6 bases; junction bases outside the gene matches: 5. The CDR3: CASSRTSGNGEQYF. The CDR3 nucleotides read TGTGCCAGCAGCAGGACTAGCGGGAATGGCGAGCAGTACTTC.

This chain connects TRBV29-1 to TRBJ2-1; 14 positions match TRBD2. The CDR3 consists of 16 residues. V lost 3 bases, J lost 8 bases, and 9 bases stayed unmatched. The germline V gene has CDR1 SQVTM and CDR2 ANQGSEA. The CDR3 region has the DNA TGCAGCGTTGAGGATGCGGGGACTAGCGGGAGCCATGAGCAGTTCTTC. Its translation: CSVEDAGTSGSHEQFF.

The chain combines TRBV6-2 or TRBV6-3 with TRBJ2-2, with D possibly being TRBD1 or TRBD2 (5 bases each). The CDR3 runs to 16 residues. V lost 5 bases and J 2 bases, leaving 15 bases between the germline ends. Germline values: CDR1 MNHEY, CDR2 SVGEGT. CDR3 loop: CASSPERDGNTGELFF. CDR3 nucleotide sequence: TGTGCCAGCAGTCCGGAACGGGACGGCAACACCGGGGAGCTGTTTTTT.

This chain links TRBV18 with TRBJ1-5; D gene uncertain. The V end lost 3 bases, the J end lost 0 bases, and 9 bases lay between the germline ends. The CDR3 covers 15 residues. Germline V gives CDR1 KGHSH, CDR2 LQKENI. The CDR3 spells CASSPDQVSNQPQHF. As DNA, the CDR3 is TGTGCCAGCTCACCGGACCAGGTTAGCAATCAGCCCCAGCATTTT.

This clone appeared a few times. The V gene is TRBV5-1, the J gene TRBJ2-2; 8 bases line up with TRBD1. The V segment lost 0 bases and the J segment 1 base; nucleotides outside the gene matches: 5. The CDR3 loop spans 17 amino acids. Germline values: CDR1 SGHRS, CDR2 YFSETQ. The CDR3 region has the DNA TGCGCCAGCAGCTTGGTAGCCGGGACAGGGAACACCGGGGAGCTGTTTTTT. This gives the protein CASSLVAGTGNTGELFF.